A selection of T cell receptor beta chains follows, all from one sample in a study of cytomegalovirus exposure and HLA in healthy donors. The method was immunoSEQ multiplex PCR; TCRdb's version includes in-frame clones alone and lacks a portion of them. In the table there are under 85,000 clones, roughly 94% of which are singletons. The material sequenced was PBMCs. The receptors were sampled from a woman in her late teens or twenties in good health and CMV-seropositive. CDR3s include the opening cysteine and the closing phenylalanine or tryptophan. D genes are given only for firm matches. The size entry is marked missing in some rows and otherwise reads once, few, many or a size class.

D: -; J: TRBJ1-2; V: TRBV28; size: -; CDR3: CASASSNYGYTF; DNA: TGTGCCAGCGCGAGCTCTAACTATGGCTACACCTTC
D: -; J: TRBJ1-5; V: TRBV5-6; size: -; CDR3: CASSLANQPQHF; DNA: TGTGCCAGCAGCTTGGCTAATCAGCCCCAGCATTTT
D: -; J: TRBJ1-1; V: TRBV9; size: -; CDR3: CASSVTGTRNTEAFF; DNA: TGTGCCAGCAGCGTTACCGGGACACGGAACACTGAAGCTTTCTTT
D: -; J: TRBJ2-1; V: TRBV2; size: once; CDR3: CASRGRGRQFF; DNA: TGTGCCAGCAGGGGTAGGGGTCGGCAGTTCTTC
D: -; J: TRBJ2-7; V: TRBV19; size: once; CDR3: CASSISTGSLHYEQYF; DNA: TGTGCCAGTAGTATATCCACAGGGTCCCTACACTACGAGCAGTACTTC
D: -; J: TRBJ1-1; V: TRBV4-1; size: -; CDR3: CASSQAPQGEGTEAFF; DNA: TGCGCCAGCAGCCAAGCCCCTCAAGGGGAAGGAACTGAAGCTTTCTTT
D: TRBD1; J: TRBJ2-4; V: TRBV10-3; size: -; CDR3: CAISEPKSGTGENIQYF; DNA: TGTGCCATCAGTGAACCCAAATCCGGGACAGGGGAAAACATTCAGTACTTC
D: -; J: TRBJ2-3; V: TRBV2; size: -; CDR3: CASSEYRAQTDTQYF; DNA: TGTGCCAGCAGCGAATACAGGGCTCAGACAGATACGCAGTATTTT
D: -; J: TRBJ2-4; V: TRBV7-9; size: -; CDR3: CASLALSANKNIQYF; DNA: TGTGCCAGCTTAGCCCTAAGCGCCAACAAAAACATTCAGTACTTC
D: -; J: TRBJ2-5; V: TRBV5-6; size: -; CDR3: CASSYRGYQETQYF; DNA: TGTGCCAGCAGCTACCGGGGGTACCAAGAGACCCAGTACTTC